The clone carrying this T cell receptor (beta chain) has only a few counts. As yet, its antigen is unknown. RNA transcripts served as the template for amplifying TCR beta CDR3 regions. TCR CDR3 underwent first-round RT-PCR with the HTBI primer set. Via MiXCR, TCRdb re-called the multiplex PCR reads, giving one row per CDR3 protein. The sample has hundreds of thousands of distinct CDR3 sequences, more than 15% seen once. The data were taken from a study of T cells in Graves' hyperthyroidism and ophthalmopathy. Overall study results and limits: The blood repertoire included most of the expanded thyroid clonotypes above 0.001.

Hyperthyroidism was newly diagnosed in patients aged 18 to 65 (duration under 2 months). Uncontrolled infection, other autoimmune disease, pregnancy or lactation led to exclusion. The origin of this receptor is a woman aged 18-29 years with Graves' hyperthyroidism. Source material: blood.

The CDR3 nucleotides are TGTGCCAGCAGCCAAGAAGGACACTCCTACGAGCAGTACTTC. This codes for CASSQEGHSYEQYF. This chain uses TRBV3-1 with TRBJ2-7; the D gene is possibly TRBD1 (5 bases). Trimming pared 0 bases from V and 0 bases from J, leaving 6 bases between. Looked up from germline, CDR1 is LGHDT and CDR2 is YNNKEL (reference sequence). The CDR3 has 14 residues.